A selection of T cell receptor beta chains follows, all from one sample in a study of T cells in Graves' hyperthyroidism and ophthalmopathy. TCRdb reanalysed the multiplex PCR reads using MiXCR and keeps one entry per CDR3 protein. The profile shows some 370,000 distinct CDR3 sequences, about a sixth of them singletons. Input material: blood. These receptors were obtained from a woman aged 30 to 39 with Graves' hyperthyroidism that later progressed to Graves' ophthalmopathy. Both conserved end residues are part of each CDR3. Each record gives: V gene, clone size, D gene, J gene, CDR3 length, CDR3 DNA, CDR3 protein. D genes are given only for firm matches. Only some rows state a clone size, as once, few, many or a class for expanded clones.

TRBV14	few	.	TRBJ1-1	15	TGTGCCAGCAGCCAAATCGGCAGACTGAACACTGAAGCTTTCTTT	CASSQIGRLNTEAFF
TRBV28	.	.	TRBJ2-5	12	TGTGCCAGCAGCCCTGAGTATGAGACCCAGTACTTC	CASSPEYETQYF
TRBV5-6	.	.	TRBJ1-5	14	TGTGCCAGCAGCCGCGACGGGGTCAATCAGCCCCAGCATTTT	CASSRDGVNQPQHF
TRBV29-1	.	TRBD1	TRBJ2-1	13	TGCAGCGTGACAGGGGATGCAGGCAATGAGCAGTTCTTC	CSVTGDAGNEQFF
TRBV6-1	.	.	TRBJ2-7	13	TGTGCCAGCAGTGAGGCGCAGGGTGGGGAGCAGTACTTC	CASSEAQGGEQYF
TRBV27	few	.	TRBJ2-7	12	TGTGCCAGCAGTTTATTGACTGGAGAGCAGTACTTC	CASSLLTGEQYF
TRBV18	few	TRBD2	TRBJ2-2	15	TGTGCCAGCTCGGGGACTAGCGGGATCACCGGGGAGCTGTTTTTT	CASSGTSGITGELFF
TRBV19	few	.	TRBJ1-5	15	TGTGCCAGTAGTATAGAGGCAGGCTACCCACAGCCCCAGCATTTT	CASSIEAGYPQPQHF
TRBV5-8	few	.	TRBJ1-5	11	TGTGCCAGCAGCACCGATCAGCCCCAGCATTTT	CASSTDQPQHF
TRBV4-1	.	.	TRBJ2-2	14	TGCGCCAGCAGCCATCCCCAGGCCACCGGGGAGCTGTTTTTT	CASSHPQATGELFF